This section outlines one T cell receptor (beta chain) sequence together with its context. Its antigen is as yet unknown. The entry originates in a study of T cell repertoires in cytomegalovirus infection. Findings of the study overall: Cumulative frequency of public TCR beta families picked out carriers of CMV plus the relevant HLA.

TCRdb used MiXCR to reprocess the reads, holding one entry per CDR3 protein. The sample carries about 51,000 distinct CDR3 sequences, roughly 20% recorded once. The germline CDR1 and CDR2 sequences are SGHTA and FQGNSA. The V end was cut by 2 bases, the J end by 2 bases, with 10 bases between. The CDR3 has 15 residues. Specimen: CD8+ T cells from cultured PBMCs, collected from culture after CMV antigen stimulation. The receptor comes from a human donor in good health (CMV status not recorded). Some clones in this sample may be carry-over from other donors' samples. The chain couples TRBV7-2 to TRBJ2-1; D gene unclear. CDR3 loop: CASSLTTRAYNEQFF. CDR3 DNA: TGTGCCAGCAGCTTAACGACTCGAGCCTACAATGAGCAGTTCTTC.